This entry describes one T cell receptor beta chain. The antigen remains unidentified. The identical CDR3 is also encoded by other nucleotide sequences in the sample. TCRdb's table, derived via immunoSEQ multiplex PCR, lists solely in-frame clones and lacks some. The data hold over 130,000 clones, with more than 75% observed a single time. The data were taken from a study of T cell responses to AZD1222 COVID-19 vaccine. Overall study findings and caveats: Clonal diversity may have been underestimated, and the donors were mostly white British, with more females than males. Receipt of two AZD1222 doses was followed by a rise in Spike-specific TCR breadth and depth.

The germline gives CDR1 ENHRY, CDR2 SYGVKD. CDR3 length: 12 residues. Trimming shortened V by 0 bases and J by 5 bases, and 3 bases separated the two germline ends. The V call is TRBV10-3, the J call TRBJ2-3, with unresolved D. The specimen was peripheral blood, collected 28 days after the second AZD1222 dose. The sequence was collected from an adult who received the AZD1222 COVID-19 vaccine. CDR3 nucleotide sequence: TGTGCCATCAGTGAGTCGGGAGATACGCAGTATTTT. As protein: CAISESGDTQYF.